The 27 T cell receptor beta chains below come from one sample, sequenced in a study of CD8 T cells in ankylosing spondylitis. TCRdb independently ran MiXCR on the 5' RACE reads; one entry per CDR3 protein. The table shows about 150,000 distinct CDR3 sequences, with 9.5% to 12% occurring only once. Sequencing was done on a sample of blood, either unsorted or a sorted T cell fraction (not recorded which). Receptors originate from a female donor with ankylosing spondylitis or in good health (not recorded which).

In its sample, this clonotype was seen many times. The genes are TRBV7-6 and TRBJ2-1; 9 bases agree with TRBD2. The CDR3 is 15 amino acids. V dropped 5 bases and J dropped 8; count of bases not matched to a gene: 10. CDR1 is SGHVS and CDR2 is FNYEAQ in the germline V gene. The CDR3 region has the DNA TGTGCCAGCAGCCGCCACGGCGGGGGGGACGATGAGCAGTTCTTC. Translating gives CASSRHGGGDDEQFF. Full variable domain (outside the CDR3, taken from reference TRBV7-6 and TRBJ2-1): GAGVSQSPRYKVTKRGQDVALRCDPISGHVSLYWYRQALGQGPEFLTYFNYEAQQDKSGLPNDRFSAERPEGSISTLTIQRTEQRDSAMYRCASSRHGGGDDEQFFGPGTRLTVL.

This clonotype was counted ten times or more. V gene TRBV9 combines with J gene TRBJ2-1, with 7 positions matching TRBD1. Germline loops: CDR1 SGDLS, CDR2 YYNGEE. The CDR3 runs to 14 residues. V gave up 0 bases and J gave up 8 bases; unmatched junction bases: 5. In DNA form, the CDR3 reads TGTGCCAGCAGCGTAGCAGGGGGAGTGGATGAGCAGTTCTTC. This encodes CASSVAGGVDEQFF. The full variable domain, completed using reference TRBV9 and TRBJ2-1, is DSGVTQTPKHLITATGQRVTLRCSPRSGDLSVYWYQQSLDQGLQFLIQYYNGEERAKGNILERFSAQQFPDLHSELNLSSLELGDSALYFCASSVAGGVDEQFFGPGTRLTVL.

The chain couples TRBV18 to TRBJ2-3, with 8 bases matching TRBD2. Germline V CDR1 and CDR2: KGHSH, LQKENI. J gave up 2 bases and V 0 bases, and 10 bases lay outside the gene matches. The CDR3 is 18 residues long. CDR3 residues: CASSPPWETSAFTDTQYF. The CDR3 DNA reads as TGTGCCAGCTCACCACCGTGGGAGACTAGCGCGTTCACAGATACGCAGTATTTT.

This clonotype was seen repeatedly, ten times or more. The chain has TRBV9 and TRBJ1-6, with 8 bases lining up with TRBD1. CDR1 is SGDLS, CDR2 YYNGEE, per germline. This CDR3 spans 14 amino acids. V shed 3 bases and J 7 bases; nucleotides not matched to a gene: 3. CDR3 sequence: CASSARDRNSPLHF. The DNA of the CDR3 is TGTGCCAGCAGCGCCCGGGACAGGAATTCACCCCTCCACTTT.

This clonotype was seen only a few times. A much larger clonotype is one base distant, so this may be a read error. The CDR3 DNA reads TGCGCCGGCAGCGCGGGACAGGGCGACATTAGCAATCAGCCCCAGCATTTT. Amino acid sequence: CAGSAGQGDISNQPQHF. The J gene is TRBJ1-5, the V gene TRBV5-1, with 9 bases that match TRBD1. The CDR3 is 17 amino acids. CDR1 is SGHRS and CDR2 is YFSETQ in the germline V gene.

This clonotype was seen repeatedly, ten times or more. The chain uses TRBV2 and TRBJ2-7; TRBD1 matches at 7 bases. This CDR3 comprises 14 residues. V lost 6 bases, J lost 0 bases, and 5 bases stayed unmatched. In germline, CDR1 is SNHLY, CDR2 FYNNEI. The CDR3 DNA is TGTGCCAGCAGCAGGGACAGCTTCTCCTACGAGCAGTACTTC. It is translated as CASSRDSFSYEQYF. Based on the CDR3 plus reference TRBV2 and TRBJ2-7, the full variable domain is EPEVTQTPSHQVTQMGQEVILRCVPISNHLYFYWYRQILGQKVEFLVSFYNNEISEKSEIFDDQFSVERPDGSNFTLKIRSTKLEDSAMYFCASSRDSFSYEQYFGPGTRLTVT.

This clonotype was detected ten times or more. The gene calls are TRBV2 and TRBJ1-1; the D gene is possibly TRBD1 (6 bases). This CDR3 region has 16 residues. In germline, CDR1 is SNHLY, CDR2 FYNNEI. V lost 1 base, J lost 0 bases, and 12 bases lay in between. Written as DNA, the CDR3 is TGTGCCAGCAGTGAAGAGGAGGGGGACATGAACACTGAAGCTTTCTTT. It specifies CASSEEEGDMNTEAFF. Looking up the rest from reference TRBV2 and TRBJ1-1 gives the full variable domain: EPEVTQTPSHQVTQMGQEVILRCVPISNHLYFYWYRQILGQKVEFLVSFYNNEISEKSEIFDDQFSVERPDGSNFTLKIRSTKLEDSAMYFCASSEEEGDMNTEAFFGQGTRLTVV.

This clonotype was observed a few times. CDR3 nucleotides: TGTGCCAGCACCACGGGGGGGACAGGGAACTATGGCTACACCTTC. It yields the protein CASTTGGTGNYGYTF. The chain couples TRBV28 to TRBJ1-2, with TRBD1 matching 9 bases. The germline CDR1 and CDR2 sequences are MDHEN and SYDVKM. The CDR3 loop spans 15 amino acids. The V segment lost 7 bases and the J segment 2 bases; nucleotides outside the gene matches: 8.

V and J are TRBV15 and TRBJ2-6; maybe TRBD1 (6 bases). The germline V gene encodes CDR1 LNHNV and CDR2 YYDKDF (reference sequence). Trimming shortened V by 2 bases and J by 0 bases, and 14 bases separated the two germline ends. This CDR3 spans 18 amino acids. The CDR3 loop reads CATSRPQGGTSGANVLTF. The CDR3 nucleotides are TGTGCCACCAGCAGACCACAGGGTGGAACCTCTGGGGCCAACGTCCTGACTTTC.

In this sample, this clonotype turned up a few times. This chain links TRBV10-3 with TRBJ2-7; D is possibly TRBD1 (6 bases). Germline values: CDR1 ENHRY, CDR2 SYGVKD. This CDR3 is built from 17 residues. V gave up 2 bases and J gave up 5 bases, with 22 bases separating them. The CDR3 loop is CAISEPVPRDNIDEQYF. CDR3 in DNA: TGTGCCATCAGTGAGCCTGTTCCCCGGGACAATATCGACGAGCAGTACTTC.

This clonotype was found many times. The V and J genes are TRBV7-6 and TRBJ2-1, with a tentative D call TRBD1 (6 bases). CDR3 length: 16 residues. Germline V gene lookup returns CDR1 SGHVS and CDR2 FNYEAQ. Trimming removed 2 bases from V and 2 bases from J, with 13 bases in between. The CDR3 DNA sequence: TGTGCCAGCAGCTTATTGGGGGCAGAAACCTACAATGAGCAGTTCTTC. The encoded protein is CASSLLGAETYNEQFF. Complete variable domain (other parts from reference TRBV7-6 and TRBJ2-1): GAGVSQSPRYKVTKRGQDVALRCDPISGHVSLYWYRQALGQGPEFLTYFNYEAQQDKSGLPNDRFSAERPEGSISTLTIQRTEQRDSAMYRCASSLLGAETYNEQFFGPGTRLTVL.

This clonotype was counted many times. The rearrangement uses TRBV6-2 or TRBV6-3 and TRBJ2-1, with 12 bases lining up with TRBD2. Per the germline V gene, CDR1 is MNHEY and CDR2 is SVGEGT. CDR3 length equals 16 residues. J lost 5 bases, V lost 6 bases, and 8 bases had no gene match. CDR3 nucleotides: TGTGCCAGCAGAGAATGGACTAGCGGGACCAACAATGAGCAGTTCTTC. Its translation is CASREWTSGTNNEQFF.

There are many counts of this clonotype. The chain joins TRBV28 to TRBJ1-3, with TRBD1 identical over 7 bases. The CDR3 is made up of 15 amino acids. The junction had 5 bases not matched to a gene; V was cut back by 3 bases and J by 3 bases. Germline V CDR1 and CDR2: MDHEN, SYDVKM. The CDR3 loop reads CASSLEGANGNTIYF. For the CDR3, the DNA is TGTGCCAGCAGTTTGGAGGGGGCGAATGGAAACACCATATATTTT.

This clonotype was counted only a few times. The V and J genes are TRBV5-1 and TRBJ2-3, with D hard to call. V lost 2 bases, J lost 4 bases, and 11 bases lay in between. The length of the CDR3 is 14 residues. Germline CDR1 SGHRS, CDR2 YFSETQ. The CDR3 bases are TGCGCCAGCAGCTTTCGGTCCTCCCCAGATACGCAGTATTTT. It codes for CASSFRSSPDTQYF.

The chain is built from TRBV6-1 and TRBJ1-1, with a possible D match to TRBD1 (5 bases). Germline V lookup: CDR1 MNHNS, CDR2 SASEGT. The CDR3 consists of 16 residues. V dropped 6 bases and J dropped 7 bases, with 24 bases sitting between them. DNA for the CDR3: TGTGCCAGCAGGGAGGACCCCGGATCGTCAGGGAATGAAGCTTTCTTT. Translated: CASREDPGSSGNEAFF.

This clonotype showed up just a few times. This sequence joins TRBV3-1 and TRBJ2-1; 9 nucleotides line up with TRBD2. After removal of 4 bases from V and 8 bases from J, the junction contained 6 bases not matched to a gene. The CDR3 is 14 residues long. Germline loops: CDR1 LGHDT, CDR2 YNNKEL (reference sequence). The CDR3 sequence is CASSRSGSRDEQFF. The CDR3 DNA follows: TGTGCCAGCAGCCGTAGCGGGAGTCGGGATGAGCAGTTCTTC.

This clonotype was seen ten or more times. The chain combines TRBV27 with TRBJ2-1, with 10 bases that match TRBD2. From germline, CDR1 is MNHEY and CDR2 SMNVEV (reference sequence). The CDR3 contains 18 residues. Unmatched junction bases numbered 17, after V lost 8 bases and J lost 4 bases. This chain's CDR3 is CASGTNQPLAGVYNEQFF. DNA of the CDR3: TGTGCCAGCGGAACGAATCAGCCCCTAGCGGGAGTGTACAATGAGCAGTTCTTC.

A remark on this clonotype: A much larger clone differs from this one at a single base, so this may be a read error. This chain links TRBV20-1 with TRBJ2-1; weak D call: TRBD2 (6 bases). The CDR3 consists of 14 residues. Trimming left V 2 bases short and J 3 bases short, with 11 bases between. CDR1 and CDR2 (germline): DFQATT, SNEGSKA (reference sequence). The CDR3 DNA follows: TGCAGTGCTAGATTGTGCGGGATCTACAATGAGCAGTTCTTC. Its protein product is CSARLCGIYNEQFF.

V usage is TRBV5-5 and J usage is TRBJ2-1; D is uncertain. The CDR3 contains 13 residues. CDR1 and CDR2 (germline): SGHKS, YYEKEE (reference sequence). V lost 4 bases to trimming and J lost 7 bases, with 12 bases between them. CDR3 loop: CASSLHDENEQFF. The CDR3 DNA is TGTGCCAGCAGCCTCCATGACGAGAATGAGCAGTTCTTC.

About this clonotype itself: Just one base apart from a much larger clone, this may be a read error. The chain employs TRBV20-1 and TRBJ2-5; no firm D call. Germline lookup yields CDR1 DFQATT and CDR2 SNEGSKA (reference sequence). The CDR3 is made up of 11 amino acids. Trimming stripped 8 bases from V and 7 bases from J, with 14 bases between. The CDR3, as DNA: TGCAGTACTGAAGAACGTGGGACCCAGTACTTC. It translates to CSTEERGTQYF.

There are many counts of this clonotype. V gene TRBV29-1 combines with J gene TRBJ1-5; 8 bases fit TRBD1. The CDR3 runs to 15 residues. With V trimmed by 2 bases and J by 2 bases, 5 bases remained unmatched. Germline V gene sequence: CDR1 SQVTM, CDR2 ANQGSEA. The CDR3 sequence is CSVEQGAYRNQPQHF. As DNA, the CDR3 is TGCAGCGTTGAACAGGGGGCCTACCGCAATCAGCCCCAGCATTTT.

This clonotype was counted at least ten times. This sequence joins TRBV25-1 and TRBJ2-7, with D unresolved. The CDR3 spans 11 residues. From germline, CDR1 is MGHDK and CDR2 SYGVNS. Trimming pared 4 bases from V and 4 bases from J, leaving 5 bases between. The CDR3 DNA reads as TGTGCCAGCAGTGCCCAGTACGAGCAGTACTTC. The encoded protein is CASSAQYEQYF.

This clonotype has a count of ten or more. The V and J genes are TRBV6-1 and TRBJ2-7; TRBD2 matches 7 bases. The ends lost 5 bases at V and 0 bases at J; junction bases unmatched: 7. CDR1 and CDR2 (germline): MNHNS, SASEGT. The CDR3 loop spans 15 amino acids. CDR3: CASSPRTRSSYEQYF. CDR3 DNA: TGTGCCAGCAGTCCCCGGACTAGGAGCTCCTACGAGCAGTACTTC.

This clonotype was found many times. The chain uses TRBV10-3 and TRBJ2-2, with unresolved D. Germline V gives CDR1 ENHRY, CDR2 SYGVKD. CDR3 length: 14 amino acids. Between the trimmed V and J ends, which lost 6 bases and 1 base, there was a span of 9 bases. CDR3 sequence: CAISWTRNTGELFF. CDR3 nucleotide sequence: TGTGCCATCAGCTGGACCCGGAACACCGGGGAGCTGTTTTTT.

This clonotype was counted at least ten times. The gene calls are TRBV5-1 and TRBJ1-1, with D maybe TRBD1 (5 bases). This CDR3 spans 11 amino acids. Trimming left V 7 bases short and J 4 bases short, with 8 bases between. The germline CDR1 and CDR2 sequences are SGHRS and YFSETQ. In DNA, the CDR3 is TGCGCCAGCGGGGGGAGCACTGAAGCTTTCTTT. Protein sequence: CASGGSTEAFF.

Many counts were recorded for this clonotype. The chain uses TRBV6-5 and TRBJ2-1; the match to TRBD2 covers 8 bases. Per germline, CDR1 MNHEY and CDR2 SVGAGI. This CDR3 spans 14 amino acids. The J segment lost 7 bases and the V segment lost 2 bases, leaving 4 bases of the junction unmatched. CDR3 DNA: TGTGCCAGCAGTTACAGGACTAGCATGAATGAGCAGTTCTTC. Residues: CASSYRTSMNEQFF.

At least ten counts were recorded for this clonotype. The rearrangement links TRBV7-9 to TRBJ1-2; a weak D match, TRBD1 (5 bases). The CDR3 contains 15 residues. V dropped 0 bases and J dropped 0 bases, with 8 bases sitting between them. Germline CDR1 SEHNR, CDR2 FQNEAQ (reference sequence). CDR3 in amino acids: CASSLAGTANYGYTF. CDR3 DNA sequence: TGTGCCAGCAGCTTAGCAGGGACCGCTAACTATGGCTACACCTTC. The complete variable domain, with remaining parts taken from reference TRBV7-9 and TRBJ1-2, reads DTGVSQNPRHKITKRGQNVTFRCDPISEHNRLYWYRQTLGQGPEFLTYFQNEAQLEKSRLLSDRFSAERPKGSFSTLEIQRTEQGDSAMYLCASSLAGTANYGYTFGSGTRLTVV.